This TCR beta chain appears in the sequencing data of a study of T cell responses to AZD1222 COVID-19 vaccine. General observations from the study: Reportedly, close to half of spike-specific TCRs are directed against unmutated variant regions. White British people made up most donors, females outnumbered males, and clonal diversity was possibly underestimated. Scientists sampled the repertoires only once the peak T cell response had passed. Spike-specific TCR repertoires showed rising breadth and depth after two AZD1222 doses.

The CDR3 has 16 amino acids. Germline loops: CDR1 SGDLS, CDR2 YYNGEE. The trim removed 3 bases at V and 0 bases at J, leaving 6 bases unmatched. In regard to this clone: Its antigen is not known.

Profiled with immunoSEQ multiplex PCR; TCRdb holds only in-frame clones, not every one. The repertoire holds nearly 95,000 clones, with around 89% as singletons. This chain links TRBV9 with TRBJ1-3; TRBD1 matches 7 bases. The sample was peripheral blood, taken 28 days after the second AZD1222 dose. The sequence derives from an adult who received the AZD1222 COVID-19 vaccine. The CDR3 protein is CASSAQGTVSGNTIYF. CDR3 bases: TGTGCCAGCAGCGCCCAGGGGACAGTCTCTGGAAACACCATATATTTT.